These 8 T cell receptor beta chains came from one sample sequenced in a study of T cell responses to AZD1222 COVID-19 vaccine. Produced via immunoSEQ multiplex PCR; TCRdb's table is partial and in-frame only. This table holds 250,000 to 300,000 clones, almost 95% found once. The sequences come from peripheral blood, collected 28 days after the second AZD1222 dose. The receptor set was obtained from an adult who received the AZD1222 COVID-19 vaccine.

V usage is TRBV3-1 (or the pseudogene TRBV3-2) and J usage is TRBJ1-1, with D uncertain. V was pared by 4 bases and J by 1 base, with 7 bases between. The CDR3 totals 13 residues. Germline V gene sequence: CDR1 LGHDT, CDR2 YNNKEL (reference sequence). The CDR3 DNA sequence: TGTGCCAGCAGCCTCAAGGGGAACACTGAAGCTTTCTTT. It yields the protein CASSLKGNTEAFF.

The gene calls are TRBV6-1 and TRBJ2-1; tentatively, D is TRBD2 (6 bases). Trimming shortened V by 2 bases and J by 8 bases, and 10 bases separated the two germline ends. The CDR3 runs 13 residues. Germline-derived CDR1 and CDR2 are MNHNS and SASEGT. This chain's CDR3 is CASSELRGYEQFF. CDR3 DNA sequence: TGTGCCAGCAGTGAATTGCGGGGCTATGAGCAGTTCTTC.

V is TRBV4-2 and J is TRBJ1-1; tentative D call: TRBD1 (5 bases). V was cut by 0 bases and J by 1 base, with 12 bases left in between. Looked up from germline, CDR1 is LGHNA and CDR2 is YNFKEQ. CDR3 size: 16 residues. The CDR3 region is CASSQDGTRGNTEAFF. The DNA of the CDR3 is TGTGCCAGCAGCCAAGACGGAACGAGGGGGAACACTGAAGCTTTCTTT.

The chain uses TRBV19 and TRBJ2-6; D might be TRBD1 or TRBD2, each matching 5 bases. Germline CDR1 LNHDA, CDR2 SQIVND (reference sequence). The CDR3 has 17 residues. V was clipped by 5 bases and J by 0 bases, with 14 bases between them. CDR3 in DNA: TGTGCCAGTAGTCCTAAAGGGACCTACTCTGGGGCCAACGTCCTGACTTTC. This gives the protein CASSPKGTYSGANVLTF.

V and J are TRBV20-1 and TRBJ1-1, with D possibly TRBD1 on 5 matching bases. The CDR3 is made up of 11 amino acids. Trimming took off 3 bases at V and 7 bases at J, with 9 bases between the two ends. Germline values: CDR1 DFQATT, CDR2 SNEGSKA (reference sequence). The CDR3 region is CSASSGREAFF. As DNA, the CDR3 is TGCAGTGCTAGTTCAGGGCGTGAAGCTTTCTTT.

The chain combines TRBV5-4 with TRBJ2-1; D might be TRBD1 (6 bases). Trimming took off 3 bases at V and 0 bases at J, with 10 bases between the two ends. Germline values: CDR1 SGHNT, CDR2 YYREEE (reference sequence). CDR3 length: 15 amino acids. The CDR3 reads CASSSTGLSYNEQFF. In DNA form, the CDR3 reads TGTGCCAGCAGCTCGACAGGCCTCTCCTACAATGAGCAGTTCTTC.

The rearrangement joins TRBV13 to TRBJ1-1; D not certain. The germline gives CDR1 PRHDT, CDR2 FYEKMQ (reference sequence). The CDR3 sequence is 13 residues long. Deletions cut 4 bases from V and 5 bases from J, with 11 bases between. The CDR3 spells CASSSSLGTEAFF. DNA for the CDR3: TGTGCCAGCAGCTCGTCTTTGGGTACTGAAGCTTTCTTT.

This clone was detected once. The chain combines TRBV3-1 (or the pseudogene TRBV3-2) with TRBJ1-3; the D is unclear. Trimming pared 4 bases from V and 4 bases from J, leaving 14 bases between. Germline-derived CDR1 and CDR2 are LGHDT and YNNKEL (reference sequence). CDR3 length: 15 residues. The CDR3 protein is CASSLRTALGNTIYF. CDR3 coding DNA: TGTGCCAGCAGCCTACGGACCGCACTGGGAAACACCATATATTTT.